The clone carrying this TCR beta chain was observed many times. Its antigen remains unknown. The data originate from a study of regulatory T cells in long-lasting Graves disease. Points from the study as a whole: TRBV28 was favored in persistent disease, as were TRBJ1-2 and TRBJ2-5.

Construction of the TCR beta libraries employed iRepertoire HTBI primers in conjunction with Arm-PCR of CDR3 regions. TCRdb re-called the multiplex PCR reads through MiXCR, storing one row per CDR3 protein. The table has 350,000 to 550,000 distinct CDR3 sequences, 14% to 15% seen once; the top ten hold approximately 15%. Time point here: newly diagnosed GD, antithyroid drugs for less than 3 months. The TCR library used RNA extracted from PBMCs. This CDR3 is built from 13 residues. Deletions cut 4 bases from V and 0 bases from J, with 9 bases between. In germline, CDR1 is SQVTM, CDR2 ANQGSEA. These data were likewise used in another study, on T cells in Graves' hyperthyroidism and ophthalmopathy. This second study notes: Patients counted as stable if ophthalmopathy did not develop within 18 months. The TCR CDR3 was amplified in a first-round RT-PCR using the HTBI primer set. Classification by a 13 V-J model distinguished ophthalmopathy from stable hyperthyroidism.

The chain carries TRBV29-1 and TRBJ1-1, with D possibly TRBD1 on 6 matching bases. The sequence came from a woman aged 30 to 39 with Graves disease. This specimen was peripheral blood mononuclear cells (PBMCs), taken at new diagnosis, from a patient treated with antithyroid drugs. CDR3 protein: CSVGGQLNTEAFF. CDR3 DNA: TGCAGCGTTGGTGGACAGCTGAACACTGAAGCTTTCTTT. The whole variable domain, filled in from reference TRBV29-1 and TRBJ1-1, reads SAVISQKPSRDICQRGTSLTIQCQVDSQVTMMFWYRQQPGQSLTLIATANQGSEATYESGFVIDKFPISRPNLTFSTLTVSNMSPEDSSIYLCSVGGQLNTEAFFGQGTRLTVV.